This T cell receptor (beta chain) was captured by sequencing in a study of cytomegalovirus exposure and HLA in healthy donors. Study-wide points: Per a later analysis, HLA-associated TCR beta chains showed more clonal expansion than other, equally common TCR beta chains. According to an earlier analysis, most TCR beta V segments yielded productive rearrangements about 90% or about 30% of the time. Most TCRs appeared rarely, but some public TCRs recurred in many donors. The authors listed roughly 150 TCR beta chains as cytomegalovirus-associated.

On this clone: No antigen is known for it. This sample also contains other DNA sequences that code for the same CDR3.

PCR involved 60 Vbeta and 13 Jbeta primers. Clones were read by immunoSEQ multiplex PCR, and TCRdb kept only the in-frame ones, dropping some. The sample carries around 120,000 clones, 70% to 80% recorded once. V lost 7 bases and J lost 1, with 11 bases in between. The CDR3 has 13 residues. CDR1 is SGHRS and CDR2 is YFSETQ in the germline V gene. The V gene is TRBV5-1, the J gene TRBJ1-1, with a tentative D call TRBD1 (5 bases). The clonotype was recovered from a woman between 35 and 50 years old in good health and CMV-seropositive. Sequencing was carried out using PBMCs. CDR3 region: CASGLTGNTEAFF. The CDR3 nucleotides read TGCGCCAGCGGACTAACAGGGAACACTGAAGCTTTCTTT. The entire variable domain, with the rest obtained from reference TRBV5-1 and TRBJ1-1, is as follows: KAGVTQTPRYLIKTRGQQVTLSCSPISGHRSVSWYQQTPGQGLQFLFEYFSETQRNKGNFPGRFSGRQFSNSRSEMNVSTLELGDSALYLCASGLTGNTEAFFGQGTRLTVV.